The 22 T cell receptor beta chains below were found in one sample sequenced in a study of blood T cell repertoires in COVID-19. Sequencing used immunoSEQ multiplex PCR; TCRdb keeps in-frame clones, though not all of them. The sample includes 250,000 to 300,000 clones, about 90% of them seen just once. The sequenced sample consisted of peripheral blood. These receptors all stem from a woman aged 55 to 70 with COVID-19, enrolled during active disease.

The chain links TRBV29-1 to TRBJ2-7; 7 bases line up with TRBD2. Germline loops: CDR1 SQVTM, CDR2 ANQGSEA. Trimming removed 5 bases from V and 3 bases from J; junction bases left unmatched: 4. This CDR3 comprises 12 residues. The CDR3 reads CSVSSGDYEQYF. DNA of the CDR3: TGCAGCGTTTCCAGCGGGGACTACGAGCAGTACTTC.

CDR3 in amino acids: CASSRQARAGYTF. The CDR3 DNA is TGTGCCAGCAGCCGACAGGCACGGGCTGGCTACACCTTC. This chain links TRBV12-3 or TRBV12-4 with TRBJ1-2; D is possibly TRBD1 (6 bases). This CDR3 contains 13 residues. Deletions cut 6 bases from V and 7 bases from J, with 15 bases between.

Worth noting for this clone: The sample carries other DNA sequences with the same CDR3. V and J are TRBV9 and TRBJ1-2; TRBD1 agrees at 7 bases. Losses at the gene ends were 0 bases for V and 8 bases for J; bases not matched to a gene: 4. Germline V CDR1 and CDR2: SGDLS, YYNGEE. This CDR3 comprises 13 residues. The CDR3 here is CASSVVTGDGYTF. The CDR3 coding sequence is TGTGCCAGCAGCGTAGTAACAGGGGACGGCTACACCTTC.

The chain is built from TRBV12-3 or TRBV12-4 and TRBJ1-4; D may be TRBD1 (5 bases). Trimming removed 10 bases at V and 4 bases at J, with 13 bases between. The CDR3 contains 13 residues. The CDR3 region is CATIGGVNEKLFF. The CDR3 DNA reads TGTGCCACCATCGGGGGGGTTAATGAAAAACTGTTTTTT.

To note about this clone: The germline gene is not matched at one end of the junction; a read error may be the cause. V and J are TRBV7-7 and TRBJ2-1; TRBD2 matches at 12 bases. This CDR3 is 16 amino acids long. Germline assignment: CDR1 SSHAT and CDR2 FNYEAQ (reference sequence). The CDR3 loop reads CASSSGGLAGTHEQFF. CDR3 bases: TGTGCTAGCAGCTCGGGAGGACTAGCGGGGACCCATGAGCAGTTCTTC.

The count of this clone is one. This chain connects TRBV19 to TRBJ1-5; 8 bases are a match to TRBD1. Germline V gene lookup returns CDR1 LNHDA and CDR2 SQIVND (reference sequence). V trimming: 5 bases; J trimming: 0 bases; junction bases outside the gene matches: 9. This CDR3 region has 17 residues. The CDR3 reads CASSGEGQAYSNQPQHF. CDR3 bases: TGTGCCAGTAGTGGTGAGGGACAGGCTTATAGCAATCAGCCCCAGCATTTT.

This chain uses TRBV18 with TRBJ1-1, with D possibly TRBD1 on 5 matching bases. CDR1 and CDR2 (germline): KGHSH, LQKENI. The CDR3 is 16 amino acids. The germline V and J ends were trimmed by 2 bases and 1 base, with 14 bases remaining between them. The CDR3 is CASSPIRGPANTEAFF. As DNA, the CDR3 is TGTGCCAGCTCACCAATTAGGGGCCCGGCGAACACTGAAGCTTTCTTT.

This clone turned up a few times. Here the CDR3 DNA reads TGTGCCAGCAGCTTGGTCGGGGGTGACACCATATATTTT. The encoded protein is CASSLVGGDTIYF. The chain has TRBV5-4 and TRBJ1-3; tentatively, D is TRBD1 (5 bases). Germline V gene data show CDR1 as SGHNT and CDR2 as YYREEE (reference sequence). CDR3 length: 13 residues. The germline V and J ends were trimmed by 0 bases and 8 bases, with 9 bases remaining between them.

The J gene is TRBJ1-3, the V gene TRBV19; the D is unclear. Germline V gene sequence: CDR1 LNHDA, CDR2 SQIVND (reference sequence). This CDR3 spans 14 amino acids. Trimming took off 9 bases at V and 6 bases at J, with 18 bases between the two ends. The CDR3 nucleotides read TGTGCCAGCCTGCCGGGAGGCAGTGAAAACACCATATATTTT. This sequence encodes CASLPGGSENTIYF.

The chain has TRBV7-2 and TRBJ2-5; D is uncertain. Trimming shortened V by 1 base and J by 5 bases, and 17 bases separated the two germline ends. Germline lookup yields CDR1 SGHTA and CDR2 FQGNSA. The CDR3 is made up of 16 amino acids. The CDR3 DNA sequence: TGTGCCAGCAGCTTAGAGGTTGGCGGCCTCGGGGAGACCCAGTACTTC. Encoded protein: CASSLEVGGLGETQYF.

CDR3 nucleotides: TGTGCCAGCGGGAGACAGGGGGCCGTGGCTTTCTTT. It codes for CASGRQGAVAFF. The chain has TRBV6-5 and TRBJ1-1, with TRBD1 matching 10 bases. After removal of 8 bases from V and 11 bases from J, the junction contained 8 bases not matched to a gene. CDR1 is MNHEY and CDR2 is SVGAGI in the germline V gene. The CDR3 covers 12 residues.

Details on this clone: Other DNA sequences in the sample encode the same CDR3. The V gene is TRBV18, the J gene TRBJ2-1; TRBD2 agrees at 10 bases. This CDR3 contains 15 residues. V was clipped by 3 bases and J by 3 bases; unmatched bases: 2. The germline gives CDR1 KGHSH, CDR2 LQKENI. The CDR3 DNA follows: TGTGCCAGCTCACCCTCTAGCGGGGGCTACAATGAGCAGTTCTTC. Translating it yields CASSPSSGGYNEQFF.

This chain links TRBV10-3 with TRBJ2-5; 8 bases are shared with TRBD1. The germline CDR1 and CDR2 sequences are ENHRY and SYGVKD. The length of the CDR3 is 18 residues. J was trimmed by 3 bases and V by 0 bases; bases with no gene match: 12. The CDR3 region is CAISESYGQGGVKETQYF. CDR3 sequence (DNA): TGTGCCATCAGTGAGTCTTACGGACAGGGAGGAGTCAAAGAGACCCAGTACTTC.

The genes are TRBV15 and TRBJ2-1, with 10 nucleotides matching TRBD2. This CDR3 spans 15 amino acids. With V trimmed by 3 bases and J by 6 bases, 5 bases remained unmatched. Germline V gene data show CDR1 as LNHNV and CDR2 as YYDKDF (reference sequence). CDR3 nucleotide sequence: TGTGCCACCAGCAGTCGGCTAGCGGGGGCCAATGAGCAGTTCTTC. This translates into CATSSRLAGANEQFF.

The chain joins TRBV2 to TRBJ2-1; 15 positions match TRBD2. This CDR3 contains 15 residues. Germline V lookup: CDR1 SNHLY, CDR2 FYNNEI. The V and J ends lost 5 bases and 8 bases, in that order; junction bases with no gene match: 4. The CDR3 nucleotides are TGTGCCAGCAGTCGGACTAGCGGGGGGGCCTATGAGCAGTTCTTC. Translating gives CASSRTSGGAYEQFF.

CDR3 bases: TGCGCCAGCAGCCTTTTTGGACAGGGCTACGAGCAGTACTTC. Translation gives CASSLFGQGYEQYF. This sequence joins TRBV5-1 and TRBJ2-7; 8 nucleotides line up with TRBD1. CDR3 length equals 14 residues. V gave up 4 bases and J gave up 3 bases; unmatched junction bases: 6. Germline CDR1 is SGHRS and CDR2 is YFSETQ.

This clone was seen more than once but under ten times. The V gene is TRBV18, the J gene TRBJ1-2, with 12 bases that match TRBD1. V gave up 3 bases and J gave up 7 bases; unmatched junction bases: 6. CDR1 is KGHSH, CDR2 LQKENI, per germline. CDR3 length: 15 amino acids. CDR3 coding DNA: TGTGCCAGCTCACCCGGGACAGGGGGCTATATTGGCTACACCTTC. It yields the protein CASSPGTGGYIGYTF.

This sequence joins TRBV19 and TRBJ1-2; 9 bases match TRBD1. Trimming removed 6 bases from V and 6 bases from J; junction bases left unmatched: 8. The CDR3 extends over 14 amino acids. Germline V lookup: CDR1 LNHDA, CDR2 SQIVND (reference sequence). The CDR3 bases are TGTGCCAGTAGCCCCACCACAGGGGGCGATGGCTACACCTTC. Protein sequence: CASSPTTGGDGYTF.

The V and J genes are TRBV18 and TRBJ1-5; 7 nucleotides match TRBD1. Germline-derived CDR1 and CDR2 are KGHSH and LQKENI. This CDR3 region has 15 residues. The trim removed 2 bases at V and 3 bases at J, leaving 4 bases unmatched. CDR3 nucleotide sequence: TGTGCCAGCTCACCAGGGACAGCGCACAATCAGCCCCAGCATTTT. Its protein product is CASSPGTAHNQPQHF.

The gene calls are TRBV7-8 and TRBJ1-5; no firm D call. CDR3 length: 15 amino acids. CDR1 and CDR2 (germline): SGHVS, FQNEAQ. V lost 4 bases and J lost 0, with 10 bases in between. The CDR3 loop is CASSWSTVSNQPQHF. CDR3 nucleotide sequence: TGTGCCAGCAGCTGGTCTACGGTTAGCAATCAGCCCCAGCATTTT.

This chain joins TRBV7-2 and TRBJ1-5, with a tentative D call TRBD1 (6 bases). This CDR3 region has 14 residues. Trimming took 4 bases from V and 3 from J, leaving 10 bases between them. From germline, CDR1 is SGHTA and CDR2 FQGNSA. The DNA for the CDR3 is TGTGCCAGCAGCTCGCAGGGGTACAATCAGCCCCAGCATTTT. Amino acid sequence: CASSSQGYNQPQHF.

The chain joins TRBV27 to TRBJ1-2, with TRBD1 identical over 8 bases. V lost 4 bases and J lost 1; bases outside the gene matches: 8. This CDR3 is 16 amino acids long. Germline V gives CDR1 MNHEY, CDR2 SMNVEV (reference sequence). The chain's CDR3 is CASSSPQGVNNYGYTF. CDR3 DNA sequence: TGTGCCAGCAGTTCGCCACAGGGGGTGAATAACTATGGCTACACCTTC.